These 10 T cell receptor beta chains were all obtained from the same sample, sequenced in a study of shared clonotypes between healthy human individuals. CD8 cells regarded as naive lacked CD45RO, were positively chosen for CCR7, and omitted terminally differentiated effector memory CD45RA+ cells. Clones were sequenced by immunoSEQ multiplex PCR, and TCRdb holds only the in-frame ones, with some missing. This sample has some 2 million clones, with approximately 94% found just once. Material for sequencing was naive CD8+ T cells sorted from blood. The receptors were sampled from a man aged 18 to 30 in good health.

The chain couples TRBV28 to TRBJ2-4; no reliable D call. Germline assignment: CDR1 MDHEN and CDR2 SYDVKM. The ends were cut back, 4 bases at V and 0 bases at J, with 13 bases in the middle. The CDR3 is 16 amino acids. CDR3 DNA: TGTGCCAGCAGTTCCCCTCACGAGAAAGCCAAAAACATTCAGTACTTC. It is translated as CASSSPHEKAKNIQYF.

The rearrangement uses TRBV5-8 and TRBJ2-1, with 12 nucleotides matching TRBD2. The CDR3 consists of 15 residues. Germline values: CDR1 SGHTS, CDR2 YDEGEE. The junction had 3 bases not matched to a gene; V was cut back by 4 bases and J by 4 bases. The CDR3 reads CASSQGLAGYNEQFF. The CDR3 DNA reads TGTGCCAGCAGCCAGGGACTAGCGGGTTACAATGAGCAGTTCTTC.

V gene TRBV14 combines with J gene TRBJ2-1, with a tentative D call TRBD1 (5 bases). Trimming stripped 3 bases from V and 10 bases from J, with 10 bases between. This CDR3 has 12 residues. The germline V gene encodes CDR1 SGHDN and CDR2 FVKESK. CDR3 DNA sequence: TGTGCCAGCAGCCATGGGGCACGGGAGCAGTTCTTC. It translates to CASSHGAREQFF.

This clone was recorded once. The chain uses TRBV2 and TRBJ2-5; 8 bases match TRBD2. Germline CDR1 SNHLY, CDR2 FYNNEI. CDR3 length: 16 amino acids. Unmatched junction bases numbered 10, after V lost 6 bases and J lost 1 base. CDR3 DNA sequence: TGTGCCAGCAGATTTTCGGGAGGGCTGTCCCAAGAGACCCAGTACTTC. Its protein product is CASRFSGGLSQETQYF.

The chain couples TRBV10-3 to TRBJ2-1; 10 nucleotides match TRBD2. The length of the CDR3 is 14 residues. J gave up 0 bases and V 10 bases, and 3 bases lay outside the gene matches. Per the germline V gene, CDR1 is ENHRY and CDR2 is SYGVKD. The CDR3 DNA is TGTGCCACCGGGACTAGCGCCTCCTACAATGAGCAGTTCTTC. Translated: CATGTSASYNEQFF.

The V gene is TRBV2, the J gene TRBJ1-4; D uncertain. The CDR3 has 16 amino acids. Trimming removed 1 base at V and 1 base at J, with 10 bases between. Germline-derived CDR1 and CDR2 are SNHLY and FYNNEI. In DNA form, the CDR3 reads TGTGCCAGCAGTGAAGGTCTACAATTAACTAATGAAAAACTGTTTTTT. Residues: CASSEGLQLTNEKLFF.

The gene calls are TRBV28 and TRBJ1-1, with 7 bases that match TRBD1. This CDR3 spans 15 amino acids. J gave up 5 bases and V 5 bases, and 11 bases lay outside the gene matches. Germline V gene sequence: CDR1 MDHEN, CDR2 SYDVKM. The CDR3 nucleotides are TGTGCCAGCAGTGTATTGGCCGGGACAGCTACTGAAGCTTTCTTT. This translates into CASSVLAGTATEAFF.

V and J are TRBV5-1 and TRBJ2-1; D perhaps matches TRBD2 (5 bases). The CDR3 loop spans 14 amino acids. Germline V gene sequence: CDR1 SGHRS, CDR2 YFSETQ. Trimming stripped 0 bases from V and 10 bases from J, with 14 bases between. For the CDR3, the DNA is TGCGCCAGCAGCTTGGCCCCCATGGGCGGGGAGCAGTTCTTC. Translating it yields CASSLAPMGGEQFF.

This clone was observed once. The CDR3 loop is CASSLFRGGRNDNEQFF. The CDR3 region has the DNA TGTGCCAGCAGCTTATTCAGGGGCGGGAGGAACGACAATGAGCAGTTCTTC. This rearrangement joins TRBV11-2 to TRBJ2-1, with 8 bases aligning to TRBD2. The V and J ends lost 2 bases and 5 bases, in that order; junction bases with no gene match: 11. This CDR3 region has 17 residues. Per germline, CDR1 SGHAT and CDR2 FQNNGV.

The rearrangement joins TRBV11-1 to TRBJ2-1, with 8 nucleotides matching TRBD2. Germline values: CDR1 SGHAT, CDR2 FQDESV (reference sequence). The CDR3 totals 13 residues. Germline trimming cut 5 bases from V and 7 bases from J; bases unmatched to any gene: 4. DNA of the CDR3: TGTGCCAGCAGCGTCGGGGGGGCAAATGAGCAGTTCTTC. Translated: CASSVGGANEQFF.